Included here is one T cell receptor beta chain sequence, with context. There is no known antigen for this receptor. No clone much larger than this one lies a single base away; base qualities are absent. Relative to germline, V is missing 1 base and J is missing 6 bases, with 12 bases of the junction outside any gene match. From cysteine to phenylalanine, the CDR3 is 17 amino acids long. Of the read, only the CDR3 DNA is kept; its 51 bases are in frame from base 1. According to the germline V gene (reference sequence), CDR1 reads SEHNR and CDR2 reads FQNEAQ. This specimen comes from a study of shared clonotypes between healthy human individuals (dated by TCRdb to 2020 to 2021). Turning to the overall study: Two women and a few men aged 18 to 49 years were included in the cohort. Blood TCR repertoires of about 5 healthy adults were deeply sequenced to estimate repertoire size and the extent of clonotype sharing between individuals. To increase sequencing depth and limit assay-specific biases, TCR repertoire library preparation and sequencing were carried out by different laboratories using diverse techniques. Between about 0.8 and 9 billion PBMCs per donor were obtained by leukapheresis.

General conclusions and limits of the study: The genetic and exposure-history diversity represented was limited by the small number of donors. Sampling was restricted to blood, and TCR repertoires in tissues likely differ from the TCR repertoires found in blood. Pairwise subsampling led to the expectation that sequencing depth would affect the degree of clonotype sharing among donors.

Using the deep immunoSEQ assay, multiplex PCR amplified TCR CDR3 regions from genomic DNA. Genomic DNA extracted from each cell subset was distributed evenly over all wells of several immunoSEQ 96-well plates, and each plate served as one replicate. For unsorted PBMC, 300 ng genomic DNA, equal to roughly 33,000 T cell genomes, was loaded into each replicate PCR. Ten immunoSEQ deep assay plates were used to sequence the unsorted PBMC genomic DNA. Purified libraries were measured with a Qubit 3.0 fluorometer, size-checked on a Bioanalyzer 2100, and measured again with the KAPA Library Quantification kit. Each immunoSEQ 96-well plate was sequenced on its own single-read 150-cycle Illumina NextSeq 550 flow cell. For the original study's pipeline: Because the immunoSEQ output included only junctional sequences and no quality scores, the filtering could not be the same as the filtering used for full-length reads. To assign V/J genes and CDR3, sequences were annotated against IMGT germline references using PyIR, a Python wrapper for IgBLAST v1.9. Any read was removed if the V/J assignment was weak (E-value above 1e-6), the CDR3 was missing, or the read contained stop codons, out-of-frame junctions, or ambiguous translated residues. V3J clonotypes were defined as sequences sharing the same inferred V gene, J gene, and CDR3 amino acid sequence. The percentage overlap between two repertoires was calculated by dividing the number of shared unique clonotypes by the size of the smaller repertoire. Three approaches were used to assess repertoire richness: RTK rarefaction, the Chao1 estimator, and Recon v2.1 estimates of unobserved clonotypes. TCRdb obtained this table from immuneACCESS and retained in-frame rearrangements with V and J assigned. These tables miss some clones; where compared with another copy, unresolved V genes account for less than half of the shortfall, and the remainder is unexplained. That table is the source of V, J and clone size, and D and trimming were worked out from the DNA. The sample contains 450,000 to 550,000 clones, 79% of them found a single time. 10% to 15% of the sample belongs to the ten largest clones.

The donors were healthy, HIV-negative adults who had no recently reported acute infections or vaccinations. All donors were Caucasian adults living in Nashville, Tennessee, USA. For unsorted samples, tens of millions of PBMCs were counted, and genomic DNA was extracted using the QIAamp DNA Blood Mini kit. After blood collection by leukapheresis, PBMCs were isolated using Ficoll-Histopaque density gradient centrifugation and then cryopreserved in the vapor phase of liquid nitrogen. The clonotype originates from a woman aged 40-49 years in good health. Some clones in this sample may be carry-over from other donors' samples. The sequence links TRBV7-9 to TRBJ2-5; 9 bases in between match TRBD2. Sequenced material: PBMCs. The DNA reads TGTGCCAGCAGCTTAGGGGCTAGCGGGACCCAGTTGAAGACCCAGTACTTC. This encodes CASSLGASGTQLKTQYF.